This T cell receptor (beta chain) was sequenced during a study of blood T cells in healthy people across ages. The V and J ends lost 3 bases and 0 bases respectively, with 17 bases between them. CDR1 is SEHNR, CDR2 FQNEAQ, per germline (reference sequence). The CDR3 totals 17 residues. Using a J-beta primer mix together with a sample-barcoded 5' primer, a second PCR was run for about 6 to 12 cycles. TCRdb processed the 5' RACE reads anew with MiXCR; each CDR3 protein has one entry. The sample consists of fewer than 1,200,000 distinct CDR3 sequences, about 23% of them appearing once. This clonotype has just a few counts. The same data also contributed to another study, on T cells of mothers and their children.

The V gene is TRBV7-9, the J gene TRBJ1-2; no firm D call. This receptor was taken from a girl aged 2-15 years in good health. Material: blood. The CDR3 nucleotides are TGTGCCAGCAGCTTCCCGGGAGAATGGGAAGCTAACTATGGCTACACCTTC. Residues: CASSFPGEWEANYGYTF.